This passage covers 21 T cell receptor delta chains from one sample sequenced in a study of γδ T cells in repeated Plasmodium falciparum infection. TCRdb reanalyzed the multiplex PCR reads using CATT. The table shows some 51,000 delta-chain clones, with about 2% occurring only once. Gammadelta T cells were flow-sorted from PBMC into Vgamma9/Vdelta2+ and Vdelta2-negative populations for bulk analysis. Sequencing input: gamma-delta T cells from blood. The source is a pool of human donors (malaria-infected and uninfected, not separated).

This clone was seen many times. The likely explanation is a read error, given a far larger clone one base away. Other DNA sequences in this specimen translate into the identical CDR3. V gene TRDV3 combines with J gene TRDJ1, with 8 nucleotides matching TRDD3. Germline V CDR1 and CDR2: TVYSNPD, GDNSRS (reference sequence). The CDR3 covers 23 residues. With V trimmed by 4 bases and J by 0 bases, 34 bases remained unmatched. The chain's CDR3 is CASLSTGGQTAKVGVRYTDKLIF. The CDR3 DNA is TGTGCCTCCCTCAGTACTGGGGGTCAGACGGCGAAAGTGGGGGTGAGATACACCGATAAACTCATCTTT.

As for this clone: A far larger clone is one base from this, pointing to a likely read error. Distinct nucleotide sequences in the sample also encode this CDR3. This rearrangement joins TRAV38-2/DV8 to TRDJ1; a weak D match, TRDD2 (6 bases). The J gene comes from matching the DNA to germline here; TCRdb lacks it. CDR1 TSESDYY and CDR2 QEAYKQQN come from the germline V gene. V lost 1 base and J 5 bases, leaving 12 bases between the germline ends. The CDR3 runs 14 residues. The CDR3 reads CAYRSTNPTDKLIF. CDR3 nucleotides: TGTGCTTATAGGAGCACCAATCCTACTGATAAACTCATCTTT.

This clone has only a few counts. A far larger clone differs by one base, so this is likely a read error. Different DNA sequences within this sample yield the same CDR3. The chain carries TRDV1 and TRDJ1; the D gene is possibly TRDD3 (6 bases). No J gene is reported in TCRdb; it was inferred here by comparing the DNA with germline. This CDR3 is 21 amino acids long. Looked up from germline, CDR1 is TSWWSYY and CDR2 is QGS. With 3 bases removed from V and 0 bases from J, the gap between germline ends came to 29 bases. The CDR3 sequence: CALGEPTKVGAGPIYTDKLIF. CDR3 bases: TGTGCTCTTGGGGAGCCCACTAAGGTGGGGGCTGGCCCCATCTACACCGATAAACTCATCTTT.

This clone was seen ten or more times. TCRdb pairs this DNA with a much larger clone's protein that differs at residue 3, likely a read error; the protein shown was translated from the DNA. The rearrangement joins TRDV1 to TRDJ1, with 12 bases that match TRDD3. Since TCRdb gives no J gene, matching the DNA to germline was used here to assign it. The germline V gene has CDR1 TSWWSYY and CDR2 QGS. The CDR3 length is 19 residues. This chain's CDR3 is CAPGELRAPPNSGGYELIF. CDR3 nucleotides: TGTGCTCCTGGGGAACTTAGGGCCCCTCCAAATTCTGGGGGATACGAACTCATCTTT.

In regard to this clone: TCRdb assigns this DNA the protein of a much larger clone, which departs from its translation at residue 14; this likely reflects a read error, and the protein shown comes from translating the DNA. This sequence joins TRDV2 and TRDJ1, with 9 bases fitting TRDD3. The J gene comes from matching the DNA to germline here; TCRdb lacks it. Germline assignment: CDR1 GEAIGNYY and CDR2 EKD. The CDR3 consists of 17 residues. In DNA form, the CDR3 reads TGTGCCTGTCAGGACTTACTGGGGGAGAAGTCGACCGATAGACTCATCTTT. It specifies CACQDLLGEKSTDRLIF.

In regard to this clone: A far larger clone is one nucleotide away, so this likely arose from a read error. This sample also contains other DNA sequences that code for the same CDR3. V usage is TRDV1 and J usage is TRDJ1, with 8 bases lining up with TRDD2. No J gene was available from TCRdb, and it was assigned here by a germline match of the DNA. Germline V gives CDR1 TSWWSYY, CDR2 QGS. This CDR3 is 21 amino acids long. CDR3 region: CALGELPTFLITFWGNGKLIF. The DNA for the CDR3 is TGTGCCCTTGGGGAACTCCCCACCTTCCTAATCACTTTCTGGGGAAACGGTAAACTCATCTTT.

For this clone: TCRdb pairs this DNA with a much larger clone's protein that differs at residue 9, likely a read error; the protein shown was translated from the DNA. The V segment is TRAV38-2/DV8, and no J call was made; TRDD3, as called in the table, went unchecked against the DNA. The CDR3 sequence is 20 residues long. CDR1 is TSESDYY and CDR2 is QEAYKQQN in the germline V gene. CDR3 sequence reads: CAYGGSLPKAMNWGIRRLIF. Here the CDR3 DNA reads TGTGCTTACGGAGGGAGCCTTCCTAAGGCCATGAACTGGGGGATACGAAGGCTCATCTTT.

With regard to this clone: Given a far larger clone just one base away, this is likely a sequencing read error. This CDR3 is also generated by other DNA sequences in the sample. The gene calls are TRDV2 and TRDJ1, with 7 bases matching TRDD3. The J gene was not available in TCRdb and was assigned here by matching the DNA to germline segments. Germline values: CDR1 GEAIGNYY, CDR2 EKD. Trimming removed 0 bases from V and 3 bases from J; junction bases left unmatched: 3. The CDR3 sequence is 14 residues long. In nucleotides, the CDR3 is TGTGCCTGTGACACCGTCGGGGGATCCGATAAACTCATCTTT. This translates into CACDTVGGSDKLIF.

Comments on this clone: A read error is the likely source, as a far larger clone sits one nucleotide away. Other DNA sequences from this sample encode an identical CDR3 as well. The chain has TRDV1 and TRDJ1; 11 bases are a match to TRDD3. TCRdb gives no J gene; it was assigned here by matching the DNA to germline. In germline, CDR1 is TSWWSYY, CDR2 QGS. There are 21 residues in the CDR3. The DNA for the CDR3 is TGCGCTCTTGGGGACTCATTCCTACTCTGGGGGATACAGGGGTACACCGATAAACTCATCTTT. Protein product: CALGDSFLLWGIQGYTDKLIF.

This clone has ten or more counts. TCRdb attributes to this sequence the protein of a much larger clone, which differs from the DNA translation at residue 12; a read error is likely, and the protein displayed is translated from the DNA. The chain recombines TRDV2 with TRDJ1; 11 positions agree with TRDD3. The J gene, absent from TCRdb, was called here by matching the DNA to germline. The junction had 11 bases not matched to a gene; V was cut back by 0 bases and J by 0 bases. CDR3 length: 19 amino acids. Germline V CDR1 and CDR2: GEAIGNYY, EKD. CDR3 DNA: TGTGCCTGTGACACCGTTTCTGGGGGATACTCCGTGTACACCGATAAACTCATCTTT. Its protein product is CACDTVSGGYSVYTDKLIF.

This clone turned up a few times. It differs at one base from a far larger clone, so likely a read error. Other DNA sequences in the sample encode the same CDR3. The rearrangement joins TRDV1 to TRDJ1, with a possible D match to TRDD3 (5 bases). No J gene was available from TCRdb, and it was assigned here by a germline match of the DNA. Germline CDR1 TSWWSYY, CDR2 QGS. This CDR3 region has 20 residues. For the CDR3, the DNA is TGTGCTCTAGGGGAAGGCTCCCTATTCGGCGTACCCTGGTACACCGATAAACTCATCTTT. As protein: CALGEGSLFGVPWYTDKLIF.

This clone has just a few counts. A far larger clone differs by one base, so this is likely a read error. The sample carries other DNA sequences with the same CDR3. V and J are TRDV1 and TRDJ1; 11 bases match TRDD3. As TCRdb names no J gene, one was assigned here on the basis of a DNA match to germline. Germline assignment: CDR1 TSWWSYY and CDR2 QGS. The length of the CDR3 is 23 residues. V was pared by 0 bases and J by 0 bases, with 21 bases of the junction left unmatched. The CDR3 coding sequence is TGTGCTCTTGGGGAACTAGTTGTGCCCACCGACTGGGGGATAATTCTTGACACCGATAAACTCATCTTT. It codes for CALGELVVPTDWGIILDTDKLIF.

Of note for this clone: TCRdb's protein for this DNA is that of a much larger clone and differs from the translation at residue 2, likely a read error; the protein shown is the DNA translation. The genes are TRDV2 and TRDJ1; 10 nucleotides match TRDD3. This CDR3 spans 20 amino acids. In germline, CDR1 is GEAIGNYY, CDR2 EKD. The CDR3 DNA reads as TGTTCCTGTGACACGCATCCCCGAATGCTGGGGGATAGGTACACCGATAAACTCATCTTT. Amino acid sequence: CSCDTHPRMLGDRYTDKLIF.

Note on this clone: A far larger clone differs by one base, so this is likely a read error. In the same sample, other DNA sequences code for this CDR3. The genes are TRDV1 and TRDJ1, with 12 bases that match TRDD3. TCRdb does not report a J gene; here it was assigned by matching the DNA to germline references. V lost 6 bases and J lost 1; bases outside the gene matches: 21. Looked up from germline, CDR1 is TSWWSYY and CDR2 is QGS. The CDR3 extends over 21 amino acids. CDR3 protein: CALGQGVLASWGIRGTDKLIF. The CDR3 DNA reads as TGTGCTCTTGGTCAGGGGGTCCTCGCGTCCTGGGGGATACGGGGCACCGATAAACTCATCTTT.

This clone was recorded many times. The protein recorded in TCRdb matches a much larger clone and deviates from this DNA's translation at residue 7, suggesting a read error; the protein here is obtained by translating the DNA. The gene calls are TRDV1 and TRDJ1; the match to TRDD3 covers 7 bases. The J gene was missing in TCRdb and was found by matching the end of the DNA to germline. Germline CDR1 is TSWWSYY and CDR2 is QGS. The CDR3 length is 17 residues. V lost 1 base, J lost 0 bases, and 8 bases stayed unmatched. The CDR3: CALGEHGWGLNTDKLIF. The CDR3 DNA sequence: TGTGCTCTTGGGGAACATGGCTGGGGGCTGAACACCGATAAACTCATCTTT.

As to this clone: A far more abundant clone sits one base away, making this likely a read error. TRDV1 is the V gene, and the J gene was not called; the D segment call TRDD3 is taken from the table without a DNA check. Germline V gene lookup returns CDR1 TSWWSYY and CDR2 QGS. This CDR3 is 18 amino acids long. The CDR3 DNA follows: TGTGCTCTTGGGAAAATTTTTGGGTTCCTACGTGAGGGCGATAAGCTCATCTTT. It encodes CALGKIFGFLREGDKLIF.

A note on this clone: A far larger clone is off by one base, so a read error is likely. The same CDR3 also results from other DNA sequences found in this sample. CDR3 nucleotides: TGTGCCTTCTTCTCAACTGGGGGATACGCCGGAGGCAAACTCATCTTT. It is translated as CAFFSTGGYAGGKLIF. The rearrangement uses TRDV3 and TRDJ1, with 13 bases that match TRDD3. The J gene comes from matching the DNA to germline here; TCRdb lacks it. Germline V gene data show CDR1 as TVYSNPD and CDR2 as GDNSRS (reference sequence). The CDR3 has 16 residues. Germline trimming cut 3 bases from V and 8 bases from J; bases unmatched to any gene: 15.

This clone has only a few counts. TCRdb lists the protein of a much larger clone for this DNA, which differs at residue 9, so this is likely a read error; the protein given here is translated from the DNA itself. This sample also contains other DNA sequences that code for the same CDR3. The rearrangement uses TRDV3 and TRDJ1; 8 nucleotides agree with TRDD3. The J gene is not listed in TCRdb, so it was assigned here from a DNA match to germline. V shed 1 base and J 0 bases; nucleotides not matched to a gene: 25. The CDR3 sequence is 21 residues long. From germline, CDR1 is TVYSNPD and CDR2 GDNSRS (reference sequence). The CDR3 reads CAFIHPTHRGITTIYTDKLIF. CDR3 nucleotides: TGTGCCTTTATCCACCCTACGCACCGGGGGATAACGACGATTTACACCGATAAACTCATCTTT.

With respect to this clone: A read error likely explains why the TCRdb protein, taken from a much larger clone, differs from this DNA's translation at residue 9; the protein shown is translated from the DNA. The rearrangement links TRDV3 to TRDJ1; D remains unclear. The J gene comes from matching the DNA to germline here; TCRdb lacks it. Trimming stripped 4 bases from V and 6 bases from J, with 18 bases between. Germline CDR1 reads TVYSNPD; CDR2 reads GDNSRS (reference sequence). CDR3 size: 13 residues. CDR3 nucleotide sequence: TGTGCCTCCGCCGGTCTTGAGTACAATAAACTCATCTTT. This gives the protein CASAGLEYNKLIF.

This clone occurred a few times. A far larger clone is a single base away, which makes a read error likely. Additional DNA sequences in this sample encode the identical CDR3. In DNA form, the CDR3 reads TGTGCTCTTGGGGATCCTCACCGTCGTACTGGGGGTCAATACACCGATAAACTCATCTTT. It encodes CALGDPHRRTGGQYTDKLIF. This chain connects TRDV1 to TRDJ1; 8 nucleotides agree with TRDD3. The CDR3 has 20 residues. Losses at the gene ends were 3 bases for V and 0 bases for J; bases not matched to a gene: 18. Germline V gene lookup returns CDR1 TSWWSYY and CDR2 QGS.

A few counts support this clone. The amino acid sequence in TCRdb belongs to a much larger clone and departs from this DNA's translation at residue 11, likely a sequencing read error; the sequence shown is translated from the DNA. The chain recombines TRDV1 with TRDJ1, with D possibly being TRDD2 (6 bases). The J gene is absent in TCRdb and was assigned here via DNA matching to germline. V was pared by 3 bases and J by 0 bases, with 26 bases between. The germline V gene encodes CDR1 TSWWSYY and CDR2 QGS. The CDR3 extends over 20 amino acids. CDR3 residues: CALGEVLLQLRDWNTDKLIF. Here the CDR3 DNA reads TGTGCTCTTGGGGAGGTCCTCCTACAACTGAGGGATTGGAACACCGATAAACTCATCTTT.